This T cell receptor (beta chain) originates from a study of T cell clonality in common variable immunodeficiency. Findings of the study overall: Compared with controls, CVID subjects had fewer shared TCRbeta clones. Authors noted CVID clonality's cause needs subpopulation repertoire sequencing.

Caucasian heritage predominated among both patients and controls. This clone was counted ten times or more. Its specificity is not known. From the germline J gene comes the end of the CDR3, since the read stops 3 residues before it. Method: immunoSEQ multiplex PCR; TCRdb's copy keeps in-frame clones and lacks some. The sample was found to contain more than 30,000 clones, and every one recurs. Germline-derived CDR1 and CDR2 are DFQATT and SNEGSKA (reference sequence). V shed 3 bases and J 2 bases; nucleotides not matched to a gene: 9. This CDR3 has 16 amino acids. The chain is built from TRBV20-1 and TRBJ2-4, with 8 bases that match TRBD1. The sample consisted of peripheral blood mononuclear cells. The TCR comes from a person between 18 and 75 years old in good health. CDR3 DNA (partial): TGCAGTGCTAGGCTTGGGCAGGGGGCTACCAAAAACATT. Protein: CSARLGQGATKNI. The full-length CDR3 reads as CSARLGQGATKNIQYF.